This TCR beta chain came from a study of response to subunit inactivated influenza vaccine. TCRdb passed the RT-PCR reads through MiXCR, listing each CDR3 protein once. The sample lists about 500,000 distinct CDR3 sequences; approximately 15% were seen once. This clonotype was seen a few times. Its antigen is not identified. Study results and limitations: Authors suggested each seasonal influenza vaccination recruits few new T cells.

Germline CDR1 is SGHDT and CDR2 is YYEEEE. V was clipped by 0 bases and J by 4 bases, with 5 bases between them. The CDR3 runs 13 residues. Specimen: CD4+ T cells sorted from PBMCs, collected around 25 months after vaccination. This clonotype was obtained from a man between 50 and 70 years old who received an inactivated influenza vaccine. The chain carries TRBV5-6 and TRBJ1-3; D uncertain. The CDR3 DNA reads TGTGCCAGCAGCTTGGACTGGGGAAACACCATATATTTT. Its translation is CASSLDWGNTIYF.